The 21 T cell receptor beta chains given below trace back to one sample, sequenced in a study of beta chain features in type 1 diabetes. Of the isolated RNA, all was reverse transcribed, and so the sequenced material was expressed TCRB transcripts. The data were produced by immunoSEQ multiplex PCR, yet TCRdb's version contains in-frame clones alone and is incomplete. The data hold over 100,000 clones, with almost 40% observed a single time. The material sequenced was stem cell memory CD4+ T cells from blood. All receptors come from a woman between 18 and 29 years old in good health.

This clone turned up a few times. This chain connects TRBV30 to TRBJ2-1; TRBD2 is a possible D gene (5 bases). Per germline, CDR1 GTSNPN and CDR2 SVGIG (reference sequence). The CDR3 runs to 15 residues. V was shortened by 3 bases and J by 0 bases, with 12 bases between the two germline ends. CDR3 sequence reads: CAWRRSGSSYNEQFF. The CDR3 DNA follows: TGTGCCTGGAGGCGAAGCGGAAGCTCCTACAATGAGCAGTTCTTC.

Only a few counts were recorded for this clone. The CDR3 is CAFPKGHEQYF. The CDR3 coding sequence is TGTGCCTTCCCCAAGGGGCACGAGCAGTACTTC. The gene calls are TRBV30 and TRBJ2-7; D may be TRBD1 (5 bases). The germline V gene has CDR1 GTSNPN and CDR2 SVGIG (reference sequence). V was clipped by 7 bases and J by 5 bases, with 12 bases between them. The CDR3 runs 11 residues.

There are a few counts of this clone. This chain links TRBV27 with TRBJ1-2, with unresolved D. This CDR3 is 13 amino acids long. V lost 4 bases and J lost 7, with 13 bases in between. CDR1 MNHEY and CDR2 SMNVEV come from the germline V gene (reference sequence). The CDR3 DNA is TGTGCCAGCAGTTCGAGGGTCGGAGGTGGCTACACCTTC. Encoded protein: CASSSRVGGGYTF.

This clone has just a few counts. The gene calls are TRBV18 and TRBJ2-7; D possibly corresponds to TRBD2 (5 bases). The CDR3 runs to 12 residues. Trimming left V 2 bases short and J 6 bases short, with 8 bases between. Germline V gives CDR1 KGHSH, CDR2 LQKENI. CDR3 sequence: CASSPRGFEQYF. The CDR3 region has the DNA TGTGCCAGCTCACCAAGAGGGTTCGAGCAGTACTTC.

This clone showed up just a few times. V usage is TRBV30 and J usage is TRBJ1-2; 8 nucleotides align to TRBD1. V trimming: 1 base; J trimming: 4 bases; junction bases outside the gene matches: 5. This CDR3 is built from 14 residues. Per germline, CDR1 GTSNPN and CDR2 SVGIG (reference sequence). For the CDR3, the DNA is TGTGCCTGGAGTGGGCAGGGGGCGATCTATGGCTACACCTTC. The encoded protein is CAWSGQGAIYGYTF.

Only a few counts were recorded for this clone. The V gene is TRBV14, the J gene TRBJ2-2; 7 positions agree with TRBD2. Germline V gene sequence: CDR1 SGHDN, CDR2 FVKESK. The V gene end was trimmed by 4 bases and the J gene end by 4 bases; junction bases not matched to a gene: 18. The CDR3 sequence is 19 residues long. The CDR3 DNA reads TGTGCCAGCAGCCGTTTTCGGGTGTCAGGGAGGGGCGCCACCGGGGAGCTGTTTTTT. Translating gives CASSRFRVSGRGATGELFF.

The chain combines TRBV7-9 with TRBJ2-2; 7 positions agree with TRBD1. The length of the CDR3 is 15 residues. Germline V CDR1 and CDR2: SEHNR, FQNEAQ (reference sequence). The V gene end was trimmed by 8 bases and the J gene end by 4 bases; junction bases not matched to a gene: 10. CDR3 amino acids: CASETGEWGTGELFF. As DNA, the CDR3 is TGTGCCAGCGAAACAGGGGAATGGGGCACCGGGGAGCTGTTTTTT.

The V and J genes are TRBV30 and TRBJ1-5, with 9 bases that match TRBD1. The CDR3 covers 14 residues. Per germline, CDR1 GTSNPN and CDR2 SVGIG (reference sequence). The J segment lost 6 bases and the V segment lost 2 bases, leaving 5 bases of the junction unmatched. The DNA for the CDR3 is TGTGCCTGGAGTATGGGACAGGGAGGTCAGCCCCAGCATTTT. Encoded protein: CAWSMGQGGQPQHF. Complete variable domain (other parts from reference TRBV30 and TRBJ1-5): SQTIHQWPATLVQPVGSPLSLECTVEGTSNPNLYWYRQAAGRGLQLLFYSVGIGQISSEVPQNLSASRPQDRQFILSSKKLLLSDSGFYLCAWSMGQGGQPQHFGDGTRLSIL.

V and J are TRBV6-6 and TRBJ1-2; 10 bases are a match to TRBD1. J gave up 6 bases and V 8 bases, and 15 bases lay outside the gene matches. CDR1 and CDR2 (germline): MNHNY, SVGAGI (reference sequence). CDR3 length: 16 amino acids. The CDR3 DNA is TGTGCCAGCGGCCGTTCGACAGGGGGCGAAGCTAATGGCTACACCTTC. It specifies CASGRSTGGEANGYTF.

The V call is TRBV28, the J call TRBJ2-1; 8 bases agree with TRBD2. This CDR3 is built from 15 residues. Germline CDR1 and CDR2: MDHEN and SYDVKM. V lost 4 bases, J lost 10 bases, and 12 bases stayed unmatched. Here the CDR3 reads CASSSLAGGVKEQFF. The DNA of the CDR3 is TGTGCCAGCAGTTCCCTAGCGGGTGGGGTGAAGGAGCAGTTCTTC.

The chain combines TRBV27 with TRBJ1-5; TRBD1 matches 9 bases. The V segment lost 4 bases and the J segment 2 bases; nucleotides outside the gene matches: 0. The CDR3 covers 14 residues. Germline assignment: CDR1 MNHEY and CDR2 SMNVEV (reference sequence). CDR3 nucleotides: TGTGCCAGCAGTTGGGACAGGGGCAATCAGCCCCAGCATTTT. Its protein product is CASSWDRGNQPQHF.

There are a few counts of this clone. The chain recombines TRBV29-1 with TRBJ1-2, with 10 bases identical to TRBD1. The CDR3 has 14 amino acids. The germline V gene encodes CDR1 SQVTM and CDR2 ANQGSEA. Losses at the gene ends were 4 bases for V and 2 bases for J; bases not matched to a gene: 4. The CDR3 is CSVAGTGANYGYTF. Written as DNA, the CDR3 is TGCAGCGTTGCCGGGACAGGGGCAAACTATGGCTACACCTTC.

A few counts support this clone. The genes are TRBV18 and TRBJ1-1, with D unclear. V lost 3 bases and J 1 base, leaving 3 bases between the germline ends. Germline CDR1 and CDR2: KGHSH and LQKENI. The length of the CDR3 is 12 residues. CDR3 residues: CASSPRNTEAFF. The DNA of the CDR3 is TGTGCCAGCTCACCCAGGAACACTGAAGCTTTCTTT.

This clone was counted only a few times. This chain connects TRBV29-1 to TRBJ2-5; the match to TRBD2 covers 9 bases. Germline assignment: CDR1 SQVTM and CDR2 ANQGSEA. The CDR3 covers 16 residues. The V and J ends lost 6 bases and 5 bases, in that order; junction bases with no gene match: 16. The CDR3 loop is CSVSRGGGGPGETQYF. CDR3 DNA: TGCAGCGTCTCGCGGGGGGGAGGGGGTCCCGGGGAGACCCAGTACTTC.

This chain joins TRBV6-1 and TRBJ1-2; 7 bases align to TRBD1. The CDR3 extends over 13 amino acids. V lost 5 bases to trimming and J lost 4 bases; unmatched junction nucleotides: 4. CDR1 is MNHNS and CDR2 is SASEGT in the germline V gene. In DNA, the CDR3 is TGTGCCAGCAGTTCACAGGGGTCCTATGGCTACACCTTC. It specifies CASSSQGSYGYTF.

The table lists this clone with a few counts. The rearrangement joins TRBV28 to TRBJ1-2; 9 bases align to TRBD1. Germline lookup yields CDR1 MDHEN and CDR2 SYDVKM. J lost 4 bases, V lost 6 bases, and 12 bases had no gene match. The CDR3 loop spans 16 amino acids. The CDR3 sequence is CASSSRTGASSYGYTF. The DNA for the CDR3 is TGTGCCAGCAGCTCGCGGACAGGGGCCTCCAGCTATGGCTACACCTTC.

This clone has only a few counts. V gene TRBV2 combines with J gene TRBJ2-1; 13 nucleotides line up with TRBD2. The CDR3 sequence is 17 residues long. The germline V gene encodes CDR1 SNHLY and CDR2 FYNNEI. V was pared by 5 bases and J by 5 bases, with 9 bases of the junction left unmatched. CDR3 bases: TGTGCCAGCAGTCACAGGACTAGCGGGAGTGTTAACAATGAGCAGTTCTTC. It translates to CASSHRTSGSVNNEQFF. The variable domain in full, with the rest retrieved from reference TRBV2 and TRBJ2-1, is EPEVTQTPSHQVTQMGQEVILRCVPISNHLYFYWYRQILGQKVEFLVSFYNNEISEKSEIFDDQFSVERPDGSNFTLKIRSTKLEDSAMYFCASSHRTSGSVNNEQFFGPGTRLTVL.

This clone was found a few times. The J gene is TRBJ1-1, the V gene TRBV14, with 10 bases lining up with TRBD1. V shed 3 bases, J shed 7 bases, and the junction held 2 bases outside the gene matches. The CDR3 consists of 13 residues. Germline CDR1 SGHDN, CDR2 FVKESK. CDR3 protein: CASSQTGGGEAFF. Written as DNA, the CDR3 is TGTGCCAGCAGCCAGACAGGGGGCGGTGAAGCTTTCTTT.

The V gene is TRBV25-1, the J gene TRBJ2-1; 9 nucleotides agree with TRBD2. V shed 1 base and J 5 bases; nucleotides not matched to a gene: 12. The CDR3 spans 18 residues. Germline CDR1 MGHDK, CDR2 SYGVNS. The CDR3 here is CASSEFSVRSGRNNEQFF. The CDR3 DNA follows: TGTGCCAGCAGTGAATTCTCGGTACGAAGCGGGAGGAACAATGAGCAGTTCTTC.

This clone was counted only a few times. The chain combines TRBV29-1 with TRBJ2-7; 14 nucleotides match TRBD2. Germline CDR1 is SQVTM and CDR2 is ANQGSEA. V lost 5 bases, J lost 10 bases, and 10 bases stayed unmatched. The CDR3 totals 14 residues. CDR3 nucleotides: TGCAGCGTTTACCCGACTAGCGGGAGGGTAGGTCAGTACTTC. This translates into CSVYPTSGRVGQYF.

This rearrangement joins TRBV7-9 to TRBJ1-1; 7 nucleotides line up with TRBD1. The CDR3 is made up of 15 amino acids. The J segment lost 6 bases and the V segment lost 1 base, leaving 8 bases of the junction unmatched. Germline V gene data show CDR1 as SEHNR and CDR2 as FQNEAQ (reference sequence). CDR3 in DNA: TGTGCCAGCAGCTTAGAACAGGGGAGAATTGCTGAAGCTTTCTTT. Protein: CASSLEQGRIAEAFF.